A single sample gave rise to the 2 T cell receptor beta chains below, sequenced in a study of shared clonotypes between healthy human individuals. Positive CCR7 selection of CD45RO-negative cells yielded the naive CD8 cells, and terminally differentiated effector memory CD45RA+ cells were excluded. Data came from immunoSEQ multiplex PCR; TCRdb stores just in-frame clones and leaves some out. The data contain about 2,100,000 clones, about 93% of them singletons. Input material: naive CD8+ T cells from PBMCs. The origin of the receptors is a man younger than 35 in good health. Some clones in this sample may be carry-over from other donors' samples.

CDR3 in DNA: TGTGCCAGCAGCTTAGTTGACAGGCCGGACGAGCAGTACTTC. This encodes CASSLVDRPDEQYF. This chain uses TRBV7-8 with TRBJ2-7; TRBD1 is a possible D gene (6 bases). V was clipped by 1 base and J by 5 bases, with 12 bases between them. The length of the CDR3 is 14 residues. From germline, CDR1 is SGHVS and CDR2 FQNEAQ.

This sequence joins TRBV7-2 and TRBJ1-2, with 7 bases identical to TRBD1. From germline, CDR1 is SGHTA and CDR2 FQGNSA. Trimming at V came to 2 bases and at J to 4 bases, leaving 13 bases not matched to a gene. CDR3 length: 17 residues. The CDR3 nucleotides read TGTGCCAGCAGCTTAAACCCAGGGGGATTGATCATCTATGGCTACACCTTC. Amino acid sequence: CASSLNPGGLIIYGYTF.